The 11 T cell receptor beta chains in this list originate from one sample, sequenced in a study of blood T cell repertoires in COVID-19. The repertoire was sequenced with immunoSEQ multiplex PCR; TCRdb's copy has only in-frame clones and lacks some. Of about 300,000 clones detected, under 90% appear once; the ten largest clones hold 2.5% to 3%. Sequencing input: PBMCs or T cells enriched from blood (not recorded which). The origin of the receptors is a woman between 50 and 59 years old who had been exposed to COVID-19.

This rearrangement joins TRBV19 to TRBJ1-5, with D hard to call. Germline V gene sequence: CDR1 LNHDA, CDR2 SQIVND (reference sequence). Trimming cost V 2 bases and J 8 bases, with 10 bases left between them. This CDR3 is 13 amino acids long. CDR3 sequence (DNA): TGTGCCAGTAGTATACGACTCCGAGAGCCCCAGCATTTT. It codes for CASSIRLREPQHF.

CDR3 sequence (DNA): TGCGCCAGCAGCTTGGAAGGAGGGGCTGAAGCTTTCTTT. Its translation: CASSLEGGAEAFF. The gene calls are TRBV5-1 and TRBJ1-1, with D possibly being TRBD1 (5 bases). Looked up from germline, CDR1 is SGHRS and CDR2 is YFSETQ. The CDR3 spans 13 residues. Trimming removed 0 bases at V and 6 bases at J, with 9 bases between.

The genes are TRBV7-5 and TRBJ2-7; TRBD2 is the table's D call, not checked against the DNA. TRBV7-5 corresponds to a pseudogene. CDR3 length: 13 residues. The CDR3 DNA sequence: TGTGCCAGAAGCTTAGTTTTACTATACGAGCAGTACTTC. Its translation: CARSLVLLYEQYF.

The chain uses TRBV5-1 and TRBJ2-5; tentative D call: TRBD2 (5 bases). This CDR3 comprises 16 residues. In germline, CDR1 is SGHRS, CDR2 YFSETQ. V dropped 4 bases and J dropped 5 bases, with 21 bases sitting between them. The CDR3 DNA follows: TGCGCCAGCAGCCGCGTCCCGGGGAGTTTGTTTGAGACCCAGTACTTC. Its translation: CASSRVPGSLFETQYF.

This sequence joins TRBV21-1 and TRBJ2-7; TRBD2 reflects the table's D call only, with no check against the DNA. TRBV21-1 is marked as a pseudogene. The CDR3 loop spans 13 amino acids. The CDR3 region has the DNA TGTGCCAGCAGCAAAAGGGGGGGCTACGAGCAGTACTTC. It translates to CASSKRGGYEQYF.

The chain recombines TRBV14 with TRBJ2-1, with D possibly being TRBD2 (6 bases). Trimming stripped 6 bases from V and 1 base from J, with 10 bases between. The CDR3 loop spans 14 amino acids. Germline CDR1 and CDR2: SGHDN and FVKESK. CDR3 loop: CASRAGISYNEQFF. The CDR3 nucleotides are TGTGCCAGCAGGGCGGGGATTTCCTACAATGAGCAGTTCTTC. The full variable domain, with the rest looked up from reference TRBV14 and TRBJ2-1, is EAGVTQFPSHSVIEKGQTVTLRCDPISGHDNLYWYRRVMGKEIKFLLHFVKESKQDESGMPNNRFLAERTGGTYSTLKVQPAELEDSGVYFCASRAGISYNEQFFGPGTRLTVL.

In nucleotides, the CDR3 is TGTGCCAGCAGTACGCCGACAGCCCCCCCGTTCTTC. Translation: CASSTPTAPPFF. The chain has TRBV28 and TRBJ2-1; D possibly corresponds to TRBD1 (5 bases). Germline V gene lookup returns CDR1 MDHEN and CDR2 SYDVKM. The V and J ends lost 5 bases and 15 bases respectively, with 17 bases between them. CDR3 length equals 12 residues.

The count of this clone is one. The chain combines TRBV28 with TRBJ1-6, with a tentative D call TRBD1 (6 bases). V was shortened by 11 bases and J by 1 base, with 15 bases between the two germline ends. Looked up from germline, CDR1 is MDHEN and CDR2 is SYDVKM. The CDR3 is 15 amino acids. The CDR3 reads CAWKQGGSYNSPLHF. The CDR3 region has the DNA TGTGCCTGGAAACAAGGGGGTTCCTATAATTCACCCCTCCACTTT.

A remark on this clone: The identical CDR3 is also encoded by other nucleotide sequences in the sample. This rearrangement joins TRBV5-4 to TRBJ1-2, with D perhaps matching TRBD1 (5 bases). Germline V gene lookup returns CDR1 SGHNT and CDR2 YYREEE (reference sequence). Trimming removed 2 bases from V and 3 bases from J, with 8 bases in between. This CDR3 is built from 13 residues. The CDR3 reads CASSLTGDYGYTF. Written as DNA, the CDR3 is TGTGCCAGCAGCTTAACAGGAGACTATGGCTACACCTTC.

The rearrangement uses TRBV3-1 (or the pseudogene TRBV3-2) and TRBJ1-2; D is possibly TRBD1 (6 bases). The V end lost 2 bases, the J end lost 4 bases, and 17 bases lay between the germline ends. This CDR3 is 16 amino acids long. Germline CDR1 LGHDT, CDR2 YNNKEL (reference sequence). The CDR3 DNA is TGTGCCAGCAGCCAACCCTCAGGGGTGTCCGGCTATGGCTACACCTTC. It specifies CASSQPSGVSGYGYTF.

The chain carries TRBV5-4 and TRBJ1-1; D remains ambiguous. Germline V gene data show CDR1 as SGHNT and CDR2 as YYREEE (reference sequence). Trimming pared 4 bases from V and 7 bases from J, leaving 14 bases between. CDR3 length equals 13 residues. The CDR3 DNA is TGTGCCAGCAGCGCTGAGATGGTAATTGAAGCTTTCTTT. Residues: CASSAEMVIEAFF.